This T cell receptor beta chain was sequenced for a study of OX40 agonist ivuxolimab in advanced cancers. At the level of the study: Ivuxolimab doses were 0.01, 0.1, 0.3, 1.5, 3 or 10 mg/kg every 2 weeks. A mean age of approximately 64 years, range roughly 20 to 79, was recorded, and around 85% were male.

The study's findings and limits: In the 0.1 to 3.0 mg/kg range, CD4+ and CD8+ blood T cells had expanded clonally by week 6. Certain nonresponders likewise exhibited a low normalized T-cell clonal expansion.

TCRdb's table, derived via immunoSEQ multiplex PCR, lists solely in-frame clones and lacks some. The table has 60,000 to 85,000 clones, over 75% seen once. The trim removed 5 bases at V and 0 bases at J, leaving 7 bases unmatched. CDR1 and CDR2 from the germline V gene are SGDLS and YYNGEE. The CDR3 runs 15 residues. A remark on this clone: Its antigen is as yet unknown.

This rearrangement joins TRBV9 to TRBJ1-1, with 7 bases that match TRBD1. Sample: CD4+ or CD8+ T cells sorted from blood, taken in a trial of the OX40 agonist ivuxolimab. This receptor was identified in an adult with an advanced solid tumor such as melanoma, head and neck, liver or kidney cancer. This CDR3 is CASSGQQGMNTEAFF. The CDR3, as DNA: TGTGCCAGCAGTGGCCAACAGGGGATGAACACTGAAGCTTTCTTT.